Listed below are T cell receptor beta chains from one sample, sequenced in a study of T cell responses to AZD1222 COVID-19 vaccine. Clones were sequenced by immunoSEQ multiplex PCR, and TCRdb holds only the in-frame ones, with some missing. In the table there are about 69,000 clones, approximately 80% of which are singletons. Sequencing used peripheral blood, obtained 28 days after the second AZD1222 dose. These receptors were collected from an adult who received the AZD1222 COVID-19 vaccine. Each CDR3 is given without its conserved first and last residue.

V gene	J gene	CDR3 protein
TRBV29-1	TRBJ2-1	SVVGGSSYNEQF
TRBV28	TRBJ1-6	ATSSSRPLH
TRBV6-5	TRBJ1-1	ASSHLPQGNTEAF
TRBV7-9	TRBJ2-7	ASSLAQGTRHEQY
TRBV29-1	TRBJ2-7	SVKHGEQY
TRBV7-9	TRBJ1-1	ASSLYGRNTEAF
TRBV23-1	TRBJ2-3	ASSQSLITLADTQY
TRBV9	TRBJ2-1	ASTITSSSYNEQF
TRBV20-1	TRBJ1-1	SYWRGSEAF
TRBV6-5	TRBJ2-7	ASSYDYRYEQY
TRBV19	TRBJ1-2	ASSIAGTGGYGYT
TRBV2	TRBJ2-5	ASNYLGGGETQY
TRBV6-5	TRBJ1-2	ASSYTGDGYT
TRBV27	TRBJ2-2	ATTGALNTGELF
TRBV7-2	TRBJ1-5	ASSFRGVGRQPQH
TRBV2	TRBJ2-7	ASSEEVEQY
TRBV9	TRBJ1-6	ASSPMLLDSPLH
TRBV29-1	TRBJ1-1	SVLGTGGNTEAF
TRBV7-9	TRBJ2-7	ASSWMEVGTEQY
TRBV7-9	TRBJ2-3	ASSPFMGGEDTQY
TRBV4-3	TRBJ1-2	ASSQGGKTYGYT
TRBV6-5	TRBJ2-7	ASSRYREYEQY
TRBV11-2	TRBJ1-1	ASSLGSTGDTEAF
TRBV10-3	TRBJ1-2	TTSGETGDGLYGYT
TRBV30	TRBJ1-1	AWGLGQGFTEAF
TRBV19	TRBJ1-1	ASSTYRRTGNTEAF
TRBV5-1	TRBJ1-6	ASSLDRADTPLH
TRBV3-1/TRBV3-2	TRBJ2-1	ASSQEGGVRYNEQF
TRBV5-1	TRBJ1-2	ASSLGTASLNYGYT
TRBV5-1	TRBJ2-3	ASSLAGTSTDTQY
TRBV5-8	TRBJ1-5	ASSLATGNRQPQH
TRBV19	TRBJ1-5	ASRGRDPPYSNQPQH
TRBV6-5	TRBJ1-6	ASRPGSTYNSPLH
TRBV29-1	TRBJ2-7	SVGSPEVTYEQY
TRBV3-1/TRBV3-2	TRBJ1-6	ASSQGGQGVSSPLH
TRBV7-8	TRBJ1-2	ASSFGQGPYGYT
TRBV5-1	TRBJ1-4	ASSRSGVGEKLF
TRBV27	TRBJ2-7	ASSPIQGQGLDEQY
TRBV21-1	TRBJ1-1	ASSDRDRVNTEAF
TRBV5-1	TRBJ1-6	ASSLGGTEVNSPLH
TRBV27	TRBJ1-6	ASSLQGVGSPLH
TRBV6-7	TRBJ2-7	ASSYSNPDRGVSSRGEQY
TRBV19	TRBJ1-6	ASSNRQAYNSPLH
TRBV18	TRBJ2-2	ASSPKANTGELF
TRBV18	TRBJ1-2	ASSWTGETNYGYT
TRBV18	TRBJ2-7	ASSERTGGGEQY
TRBV10-3	TRBJ1-6	AIRRDRGDSPLH
TRBV10-3	TRBJ2-3	AISAAEHTDTQY
TRBV10-1	TRBJ2-5	ASSDGKGGRQETQY
TRBV9	TRBJ1-3	ASSVGQGTGNTIY
TRBV3-1/TRBV3-2	TRBJ2-2	ASSQGKLSQGFTGELF